This T cell receptor beta chain is from a study of T cells in tuberculosis. As for the study in general: Sequenced TCRs come from CD1B-GMM tetramer-binding T cells. In South Africa, adults with active tuberculosis were compared with IGRA-negative and latently infected IGRA-positive adolescents.

Only in-frame clones appear in the TCRdb table, and some are missing; sequencing was by immunoSEQ multiplex PCR. This sample has around 30,000 clones, with 85% to 95% found just once. The CDR3 totals 13 residues. Trimming took 6 bases from V and 6 from J, leaving 12 bases between them. Germline values: CDR1 MNHNY, CDR2 SVGAGI (reference sequence). The genes are TRBV6-6 and TRBJ2-1; no clear D gene. Sequenced: PBMCs. This TCR was recovered from a donor aged 10 to 29 with latent tuberculosis or without tuberculosis infection. CDR3 sequence (DNA): TGTGCCAGCAGATACGGGCCCAGCAATGAGCAGTTCTTC. It is translated as CASRYGPSNEQFF.